The next 27 T cell receptor beta chains were all read from a single sample in a study of Ad26.COV2.S vaccination and SARS-CoV-2 variants. Treatment of the sample: roughly 20 received Ad26.COV2.S at low or high dose, single or two shots; 5 received placebo; per-sample allocation not given. After the first vaccine or placebo injection, samples were drawn on day 63. The method was immunoSEQ multiplex PCR; TCRdb's version includes in-frame clones alone and lacks a portion of them. This table has about 350,000 clones, 86% appearing once. The input for sequencing was peripheral blood, taken in a trial of Ad26.COV2.S vaccine versus placebo. These receptors were taken from a person aged 18-65 years who received the Ad26.COV2.S COVID-19 vaccine or a placebo.

This clone was seen only a few times. The chain links TRBV6-1 to TRBJ2-7; the D gene is possibly TRBD1 (6 bases). The germline V and J ends were trimmed by 4 bases and 3 bases, with 19 bases remaining between them. This CDR3 spans 16 amino acids. CDR1 MNHNS and CDR2 SASEGT come from the germline V gene. The CDR3 loop reads CASSAPSQGKNYEQYF. The CDR3 region has the DNA TGTGCCAGCAGTGCCCCAAGCCAGGGGAAGAACTACGAGCAGTACTTC.

The chain links TRBV11-2 to TRBJ2-3; no definite D call. The CDR3 consists of 16 residues. Trimming left V 5 bases short and J 5 bases short, with 20 bases between. Germline V gives CDR1 SGHAT, CDR2 FQNNGV. The CDR3 reads CASSNVRVTNLDTQYF. The CDR3 nucleotides are TGTGCCAGCAGCAATGTCCGCGTAACGAACCTAGATACGCAGTATTTT.

This chain uses TRBV19 with TRBJ1-1; D unclear. V lost 6 bases to trimming and J lost 10 bases, with 12 bases between them. The CDR3 extends over 11 amino acids. Germline CDR1 and CDR2: LNHDA and SQIVND (reference sequence). The CDR3 DNA is TGTGCCAGTAGAGCCCCAACAGCAGCTTTCTTT. This gives the protein CASRAPTAAFF.

The chain joins TRBV28 to TRBJ2-7, with D tentatively TRBD1 (6 bases). The length of the CDR3 is 16 residues. The V end was cut by 3 bases, the J end by 3 bases, with 18 bases between. Germline-derived CDR1 and CDR2 are MDHEN and SYDVKM. The CDR3 sequence is CASSLPTTGKYYEQYF. The CDR3 nucleotides are TGTGCCAGCAGTTTGCCCACAACAGGGAAATACTACGAGCAGTACTTC.

In DNA, the CDR3 is TGTGCCAGCAGCCTTAGACCGACTACCACCGGGGAGCTGTTTTTT. Amino acid sequence: CASSLRPTTTGELFF. The chain joins TRBV4-2 to TRBJ2-2; tentative D call: TRBD2 (5 bases). Germline V CDR1 and CDR2: LGHNA, YNFKEQ. Trimming left V 4 bases short and J 4 bases short, with 13 bases between. The CDR3 has 15 residues.

This sequence joins TRBV6-1 and TRBJ2-5, with TRBD2 matching over 10 bases. The CDR3 consists of 15 residues. V gave up 2 bases and J gave up 6 bases; unmatched junction bases: 6. CDR1 is MNHNS, CDR2 SASEGT, per germline. The CDR3 DNA reads TGTGCCAGCAGTGAATTACTAGCGGGATGGCAGACCCAGTACTTC. Translating it yields CASSELLAGWQTQYF.

The rearrangement links TRBV5-5 to TRBJ1-1; 7 bases are a match to TRBD1. V shed 4 bases, J shed 5 bases, and the junction held 8 bases outside the gene matches. The CDR3 is made up of 14 amino acids. In germline, CDR1 is SGHKS, CDR2 YYEKEE (reference sequence). The CDR3 region is CASSPPGGGTEAFF. The DNA for the CDR3 is TGTGCCAGCAGCCCCCCAGGGGGTGGGACTGAAGCTTTCTTT.

This rearrangement joins TRBV2 to TRBJ2-2; 7 nucleotides match TRBD1. Germline-derived CDR1 and CDR2 are SNHLY and FYNNEI. With 4 bases clipped from V and 1 base from J, the junction kept 0 bases outside the gene matches. The CDR3 runs to 14 residues. The CDR3 region is CASSGQGNTGELFF. CDR3 DNA sequence: TGTGCCAGCAGTGGACAGGGGAACACCGGGGAGCTGTTTTTT.

This chain uses TRBV5-1 with TRBJ2-1; D unresolved. Between the trimmed V and J ends, which lost 0 bases and 2 bases, there was a span of 6 bases. Germline CDR1 and CDR2: SGHRS and YFSETQ. CDR3 length: 14 residues. The CDR3 region is CASSLGVPYNEQFF. CDR3 DNA sequence: TGCGCCAGCAGCTTGGGAGTACCCTACAATGAGCAGTTCTTC. The full variable domain, rest sourced from reference TRBV5-1 and TRBJ2-1, is KAGVTQTPRYLIKTRGQQVTLSCSPISGHRSVSWYQQTPGQGLQFLFEYFSETQRNKGNFPGRFSGRQFSNSRSEMNVSTLELGDSALYLCASSLGVPYNEQFFGPGTRLTVL.

This sequence joins TRBV6-1 and TRBJ2-3; D unclear. The V and J ends lost 3 bases and 4 bases respectively, with 17 bases between them. CDR3 length: 16 residues. Per germline, CDR1 MNHNS and CDR2 SASEGT. The CDR3 protein is CASSDLGFNLADTQYF. The CDR3 region has the DNA TGTGCCAGCAGTGATCTTGGGTTTAACCTTGCAGATACGCAGTATTTT.

This sequence joins TRBV10-3 and TRBJ2-3; TRBD2 matches at 8 bases. CDR1 and CDR2 (germline): ENHRY, SYGVKD. J was trimmed by 1 base and V by 9 bases; bases with no gene match: 0. The CDR3 runs 12 residues. CDR3 sequence: CAIAGGTDTQYF. In nucleotides, the CDR3 is TGTGCCATAGCGGGGGGCACAGATACGCAGTATTTT.

The chain is built from TRBV19 and TRBJ2-1; weak D call: TRBD1 (6 bases). Trimming stripped 3 bases from V and 8 bases from J, with 11 bases between. The CDR3 extends over 13 amino acids. CDR1 LNHDA and CDR2 SQIVND come from the germline V gene (reference sequence). CDR3 nucleotides: TGTGCCAGTAGTATCGGACAGAGGGATGAGCAGTTCTTC. This sequence encodes CASSIGQRDEQFF.

The V call is TRBV4-1, the J call TRBJ1-4; no clear D. The CDR3 runs 16 residues. Between the trimmed V and J ends, which lost 1 base and 5 bases, there was a span of 14 bases. Germline CDR1 reads MGHRA; CDR2 reads YSYEKL. CDR3 in amino acids: CASSQASPPPNEKLFF. The CDR3 bases are TGCGCCAGCAGCCAAGCTTCCCCGCCGCCAAATGAAAAACTGTTTTTT.

V gene TRBV6-5 combines with J gene TRBJ2-7, with 8 bases lining up with TRBD1. The V segment lost 7 bases and the J segment 6 bases; nucleotides outside the gene matches: 11. CDR3 length: 14 residues. Per the germline V gene, CDR1 is MNHEY and CDR2 is SVGAGI. CDR3 bases: TGTGCCAGCATTCCAAATAGCAGGGGGCGCGAGCAGTACTTC. Protein: CASIPNSRGREQYF.

The CDR3 loop reads CASSLVGRLRTDTEAFF. CDR3 coding DNA: TGCGCCAGCAGCTTGGTGGGGCGTTTGCGGACAGACACTGAAGCTTTCTTT. This rearrangement joins TRBV5-1 to TRBJ1-1, with D tentatively TRBD1 (6 bases). The germline CDR1 and CDR2 sequences are SGHRS and YFSETQ. CDR3 size: 17 residues. Trimming took off 0 bases at V and 3 bases at J, with 18 bases between the two ends. Full variable domain (rest looked up from reference TRBV5-1 and TRBJ1-1): KAGVTQTPRYLIKTRGQQVTLSCSPISGHRSVSWYQQTPGQGLQFLFEYFSETQRNKGNFPGRFSGRQFSNSRSEMNVSTLELGDSALYLCASSLVGRLRTDTEAFFGQGTRLTVV.

The chain is built from TRBV6-5 and TRBJ1-1; possible D gene TRBD1, 5 bases. V was clipped by 10 bases and J by 1 base, with 10 bases between them. The CDR3 runs 12 residues. The germline gives CDR1 MNHEY, CDR2 SVGAGI. CDR3 protein: CATRQTNTEAFF. The CDR3 bases are TGTGCCACCCGACAGACGAACACTGAAGCTTTCTTT.

For this clone: One end of the junction is discordant with germline, which a read error may explain. The chain carries TRBV7-6 and TRBJ2-1, with 10 bases lining up with TRBD2. Germline assignment: CDR1 SGHVS and CDR2 FNYEAQ. The CDR3 contains 17 residues. CDR3 residues: CASSPGLADYYFNELFF. The CDR3 nucleotides are TGTGCCAGCAGCCCCGGACTAGCGGACTACTACTTCAATGAGCTGTTCTTC. Together with reference TRBV7-6 and TRBJ2-1, the CDR3 gives the full variable domain: GAGVSQSPRYKVTKRGQDVALRCDPISGHVSLYWYRQALGQGPEFLTYFNYEAQQDKSGLPNDRFSAERPEGSISTLTIQRTEQRDSAMYRCASSPGLADYYFNELFFGPGTRLTVL.

V and J are TRBV12-2 and TRBJ1-2. TRBV12-2 corresponds to a pseudogene. The CDR3 has 12 residues. CDR3 nucleotide sequence: TGTGCAAGTCGCGCTGATAACTATGGCTACACCTTC. It codes for CASRADNYGYTF.

The chain links TRBV3-1 (or the pseudogene TRBV3-2) to TRBJ2-4; D unclear. V gave up 4 bases and J gave up 1 base, with 17 bases separating them. The germline CDR1 and CDR2 sequences are LGHDT and YNNKEL (reference sequence). The CDR3 is made up of 17 amino acids. CDR3 sequence (DNA): TGTGCCAGCAGCCCAACCTTCTATGGCTTGGCCAAAAACATTCAGTACTTC. It codes for CASSPTFYGLAKNIQYF.

This clone was observed once. The CDR3 bases are TGTGCCAGCAGTTTAGGGGACTGGGAGTACTTC. It specifies CASSLGDWEYF. The V gene is TRBV12-3 or TRBV12-4, the J gene TRBJ2-5, with D possibly being TRBD2 (6 bases). The CDR3 runs 11 residues. V lost 1 base and J lost 12, with 9 bases in between.

This clone was observed at least ten times. The gene calls are TRBV4-2 and TRBJ1-1; 8 bases match TRBD1. The germline V gene has CDR1 LGHNA and CDR2 YNFKEQ. The CDR3 covers 14 residues. V was clipped by 3 bases and J by 4 bases; unmatched bases: 4. The CDR3 DNA reads as TGTGCCAGCAGCCATTCCGACAGGGGCACTGAAGCTTTCTTT. This translates into CASSHSDRGTEAFF.

The chain is built from TRBV28 and TRBJ2-2; D is possibly TRBD1 (5 bases). The CDR3 is 16 residues long. The germline CDR1 and CDR2 sequences are MDHEN and SYDVKM. V was shortened by 8 bases and J by 1 base, with 17 bases between the two germline ends. Here the CDR3 reads CASLSPDRGNTGELFF. The DNA of the CDR3 is TGTGCCAGCCTATCGCCGGATAGGGGGAACACCGGGGAGCTGTTTTTT.

The genes are TRBV5-4 and TRBJ1-1; D not resolved. Germline V lookup: CDR1 SGHNT, CDR2 YYREEE (reference sequence). There are 15 residues in the CDR3. V was shortened by 5 bases and J by 0 bases, with 14 bases between the two germline ends. CDR3 loop: CASRLDGNMNTEAFF. For the CDR3, the DNA is TGTGCCAGCAGGCTGGACGGAAACATGAACACTGAAGCTTTCTTT.

This clone was found a few times. The V and J genes are TRBV20-1 and TRBJ2-7; maybe TRBD2 (6 bases). The germline V gene has CDR1 DFQATT and CDR2 SNEGSKA (reference sequence). The CDR3 loop spans 13 amino acids. Trimming cost V 3 bases and J 4 bases, with 13 bases left between them. CDR3 DNA: TGCAGTGCTAGTCGGGGGAGTGAGTACGAGCAGTACTTC. Encoded protein: CSASRGSEYEQYF.

V and J are TRBV25-1 and TRBJ2-5; the D is unclear. Germline V lookup: CDR1 MGHDK, CDR2 SYGVNS. Between the trimmed V and J ends, which lost 7 bases and 5 bases, there was a span of 11 bases. The CDR3 contains 12 residues. CDR3: CASMAAGETQYF. The CDR3 nucleotides read TGTGCCAGCATGGCGGCTGGGGAGACCCAGTACTTC.

In its sample, this clone was seen once. This chain joins TRBV9 and TRBJ2-2; 15 nucleotides align to TRBD2. This CDR3 is 19 amino acids long. Germline trimming cut 4 bases from V and 5 bases from J; bases unmatched to any gene: 12. Germline CDR1 is SGDLS and CDR2 is YYNGEE. The CDR3 region is CASSSRPGLAGGSTGELFF. CDR3 sequence (DNA): TGTGCCAGCAGCTCCCGACCGGGACTAGCGGGAGGAAGTACCGGGGAGCTGTTTTTT.

This clone was counted once. V gene TRBV9 combines with J gene TRBJ1-2; D is unresolved. The CDR3 consists of 13 residues. Trimming took off 4 bases at V and 3 bases at J, with 10 bases between the two ends. The germline V gene has CDR1 SGDLS and CDR2 YYNGEE. The CDR3 DNA reads as TGTGCCAGCAGCCAAGGAGATTACTATGGCTACACCTTC. Encoded protein: CASSQGDYYGYTF. Full variable domain (rest looked up from reference TRBV9 and TRBJ1-2): DSGVTQTPKHLITATGQRVTLRCSPRSGDLSVYWYQQSLDQGLQFLIQYYNGEERAKGNILERFSAQQFPDLHSELNLSSLELGDSALYFCASSQGDYYGYTFGSGTRLTVV.